This TCR beta chain was captured by sequencing in a study of PD-L1 blockade in urothelial cancer. Study-level information: Study patients had been treated with 0 to 3 previous chemotherapy regimens. At 3 weeks after treatment start (second dose) and again at 6 weeks, blood was analyzed. Findings and limits, study-wide: Larger 3-week expansion of tumor-associated blood clones was seen in durable-benefit patients.

Time point meaning: pretreatment peripheral blood. Every PCR received spiked-in synthetic TCR analog templates. Some clones are missing from TCRdb's copy, which holds only in-frame ones; the method was immunoSEQ multiplex PCR. Altogether 90,000 or so clones are present, around 90% being singletons, with the ten largest covering roughly 1.6%. Germline CDR1 is SGHNT and CDR2 is YYREEE (reference sequence). The length of the CDR3 is 17 residues. V was clipped by 3 bases and J by 0 bases; unmatched bases: 9. About this clone: What it binds is not known.

Sequencing was performed on PBMCs, taken around atezolizumab (anti-PD-L1) treatment. The J gene is TRBJ2-3, the V gene TRBV5-4, with 8 bases matching TRBD1. The sequence was collected from a man in his sixties with urothelial cancer. CDR3: CASSSGGTGTSTDTQYF. As DNA, the CDR3 is TGTGCCAGCAGCTCCGGTGGGACAGGAACTAGCACAGATACGCAGTATTTT.